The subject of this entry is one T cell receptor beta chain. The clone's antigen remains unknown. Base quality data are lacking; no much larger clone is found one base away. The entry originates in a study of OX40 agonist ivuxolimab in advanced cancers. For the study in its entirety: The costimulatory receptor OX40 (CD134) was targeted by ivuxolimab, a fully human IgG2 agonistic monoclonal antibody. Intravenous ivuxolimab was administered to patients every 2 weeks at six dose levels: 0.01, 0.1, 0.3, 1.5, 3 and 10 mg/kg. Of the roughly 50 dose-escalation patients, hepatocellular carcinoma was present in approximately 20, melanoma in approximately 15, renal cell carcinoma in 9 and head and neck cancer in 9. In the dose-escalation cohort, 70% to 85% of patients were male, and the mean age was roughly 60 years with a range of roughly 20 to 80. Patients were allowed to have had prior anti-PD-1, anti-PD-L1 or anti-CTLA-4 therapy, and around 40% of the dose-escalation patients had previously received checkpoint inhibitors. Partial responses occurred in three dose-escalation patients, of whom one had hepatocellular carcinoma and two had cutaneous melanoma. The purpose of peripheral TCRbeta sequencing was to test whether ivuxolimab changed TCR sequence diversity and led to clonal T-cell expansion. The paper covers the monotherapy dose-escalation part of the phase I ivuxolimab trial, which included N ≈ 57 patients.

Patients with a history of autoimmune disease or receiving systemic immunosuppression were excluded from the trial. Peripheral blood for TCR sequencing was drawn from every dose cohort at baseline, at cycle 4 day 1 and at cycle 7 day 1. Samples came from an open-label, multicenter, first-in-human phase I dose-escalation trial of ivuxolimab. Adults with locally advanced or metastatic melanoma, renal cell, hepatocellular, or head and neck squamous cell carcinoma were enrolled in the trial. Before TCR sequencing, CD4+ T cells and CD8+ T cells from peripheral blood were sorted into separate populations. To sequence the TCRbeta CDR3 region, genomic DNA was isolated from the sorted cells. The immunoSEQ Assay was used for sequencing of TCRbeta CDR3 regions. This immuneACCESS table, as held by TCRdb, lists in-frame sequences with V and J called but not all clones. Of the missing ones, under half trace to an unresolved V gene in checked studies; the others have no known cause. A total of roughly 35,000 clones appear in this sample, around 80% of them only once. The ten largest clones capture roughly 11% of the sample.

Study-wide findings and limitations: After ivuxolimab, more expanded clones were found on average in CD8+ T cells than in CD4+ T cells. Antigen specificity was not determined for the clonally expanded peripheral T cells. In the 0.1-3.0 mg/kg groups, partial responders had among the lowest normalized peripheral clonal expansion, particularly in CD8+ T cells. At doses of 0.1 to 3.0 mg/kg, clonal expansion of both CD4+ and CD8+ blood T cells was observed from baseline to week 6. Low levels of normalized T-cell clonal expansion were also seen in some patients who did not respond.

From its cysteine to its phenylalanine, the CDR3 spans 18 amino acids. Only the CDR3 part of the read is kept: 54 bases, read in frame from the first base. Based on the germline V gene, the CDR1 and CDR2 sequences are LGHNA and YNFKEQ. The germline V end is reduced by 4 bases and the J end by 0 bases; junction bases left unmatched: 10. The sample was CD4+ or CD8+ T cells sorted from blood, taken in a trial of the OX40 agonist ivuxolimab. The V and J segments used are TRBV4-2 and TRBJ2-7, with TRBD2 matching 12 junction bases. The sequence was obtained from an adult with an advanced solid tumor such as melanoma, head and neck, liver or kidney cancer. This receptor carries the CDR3 CASSPVPGLAGSSYEQYF. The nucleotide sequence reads TGTGCCAGCAGCCCTGTCCCGGGACTAGCGGGTAGCTCCTACGAGCAGTACTTC.